Listed below are T cell receptor beta chains from one sample, sequenced in a study of blood T cell repertoires in COVID-19. The method was immunoSEQ multiplex PCR; TCRdb's version includes in-frame clones alone and lacks a portion of them. The table records 200,000 to 250,000 clones, 87% of them present only once. Sequencing used peripheral blood. Source of these receptors: a woman under 30 who had recovered from COVID-19. CDR3s include the opening cysteine and the closing phenylalanine or tryptophan.

v_call: TRBV5-6
j_call: TRBJ1-1
cdr3_aa: CASEGHGLEAFF

v_call: TRBV7-9
j_call: TRBJ2-5
cdr3_aa: CASSVQGGETQYF

v_call: TRBV30
j_call: TRBJ2-1
cdr3_aa: CAWNQGSGQFF

v_call: TRBV4-3
j_call: TRBJ2-7
cdr3_aa: CASSQDKDSDEQYF

v_call: TRBV29-1
j_call: TRBJ1-1
cdr3_aa: CSVFQDRDEAFF

v_call: TRBV15
j_call: TRBJ1-1
cdr3_aa: CATSRDSGDTEAFF

v_call: TRBV9
j_call: TRBJ1-2
cdr3_aa: CASGGGTGERYGYTF

v_call: TRBV11-2
j_call: TRBJ2-1
cdr3_aa: CASSSEWTSGIYNEQFF

v_call: TRBV7-2
j_call: TRBJ2-1
cdr3_aa: CASSRTSPGGSLNEQFF

v_call: TRBV4-3
j_call: TRBJ2-3
cdr3_aa: CASSQSLWRLAGGGTDTQYF

v_call: TRBV30
j_call: TRBJ1-4
cdr3_aa: CAWSVEGAINEKLFF

v_call: TRBV29-1
j_call: TRBJ2-4
cdr3_aa: CSVVISPGQQNIQYF

v_call: TRBV4-1
j_call: TRBJ1-5
cdr3_aa: CASSQEPQGTKNQPQHF

v_call: TRBV9
j_call: TRBJ1-1
cdr3_aa: CASSMTVNTEAFF

v_call: TRBV27
j_call: TRBJ2-1
cdr3_aa: CASSFSGEQFF

v_call: TRBV4-3
j_call: TRBJ2-1
cdr3_aa: CASSQEGGASGYNEQFF

v_call: TRBV7-2
j_call: TRBJ1-3
cdr3_aa: CASSLDRFSGNTIYF

v_call: TRBV25-1
j_call: TRBJ2-7
cdr3_aa: CASSTRNRGHEQYF

v_call: TRBV4-1
j_call: TRBJ2-7
cdr3_aa: CASSHQGSEQYF

v_call: TRBV9
j_call: TRBJ1-1
cdr3_aa: CASSPSGRDTEAFF

v_call: TRBV27
j_call: TRBJ2-1
cdr3_aa: CASSLVGDNEQFF

v_call: TRBV6-1
j_call: TRBJ1-1
cdr3_aa: CASSETGEAFF

v_call: TRBV18
j_call: TRBJ1-1
cdr3_aa: CASSLTGVTEAFF

v_call: TRBV10-1
j_call: TRBJ1-1
cdr3_aa: CASSRETGGTEAFF

v_call: TRBV20-1
j_call: TRBJ2-3
cdr3_aa: CSASRDTQYF

v_call: TRBV27
j_call: TRBJ1-1
cdr3_aa: CASSELTGAGNTEAFF

v_call: TRBV7-6
j_call: TRBJ2-3
cdr3_aa: CASSFRTGAPTDTQYF

v_call: TRBV15
j_call: TRBJ1-1
cdr3_aa: CATSTTVMNTEAFF

v_call: TRBV5-4
j_call: TRBJ2-1
cdr3_aa: CASSPPGLAGHNEQFF

v_call: TRBV5-4
j_call: TRBJ2-1
cdr3_aa: CASSWSGRLAGDEQFF